This entry lists 2 T cell receptor beta chains sequenced from one sample in a study of T cell repertoires in cytomegalovirus infection. TCRdb ran MiXCR on the reads and lists one entry per CDR3 protein. This sample has about 98,000 distinct CDR3 sequences; approximately 15% occur once, and the top ten carry over 8%. The specimen was PBMCs. All receptors derive from a human donor in good health (CMV status not recorded). Some clones in this sample may be carry-over from other donors' samples.

The chain uses TRBV20-1 and TRBJ2-4; 9 bases agree with TRBD1. The germline gives CDR1 DFQATT, CDR2 SNEGSKA (reference sequence). The CDR3 runs 15 residues. With V trimmed by 2 bases and J by 5 bases, 7 bases remained unmatched. The CDR3 sequence is CSARLPTGGQNIQYF. The CDR3 DNA is TGCAGTGCTAGATTGCCGACAGGGGGGCAAAACATTCAGTACTTC.

The V and J genes are TRBV14 and TRBJ2-5, with a weak D call TRBD2 (6 bases). The V end was cut by 1 base, the J end by 5 bases, with 20 bases between. Germline CDR1 SGHDN, CDR2 FVKESK. The CDR3 has 17 residues. The CDR3 sequence is CASSQVASRGFGETQYF. The CDR3 DNA reads TGTGCCAGCAGCCAAGTCGCATCTCGGGGGTTTGGGGAGACCCAGTACTTC.